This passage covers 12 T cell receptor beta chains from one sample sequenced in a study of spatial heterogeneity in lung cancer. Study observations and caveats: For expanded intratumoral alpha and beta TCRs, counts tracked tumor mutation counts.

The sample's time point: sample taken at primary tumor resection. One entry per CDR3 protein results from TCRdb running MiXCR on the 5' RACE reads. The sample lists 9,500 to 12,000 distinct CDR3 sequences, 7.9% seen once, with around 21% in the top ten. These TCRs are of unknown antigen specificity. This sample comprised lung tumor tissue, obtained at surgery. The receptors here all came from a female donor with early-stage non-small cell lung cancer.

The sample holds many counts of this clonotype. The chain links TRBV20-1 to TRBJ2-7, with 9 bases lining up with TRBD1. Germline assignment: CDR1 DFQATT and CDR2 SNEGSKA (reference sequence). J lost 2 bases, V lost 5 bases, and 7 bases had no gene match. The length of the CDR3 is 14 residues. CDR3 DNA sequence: TGCAGTGCTGTAGAGGGACAGGGAACCTACGAGCAGTACTTC. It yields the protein CSAVEGQGTYEQYF.

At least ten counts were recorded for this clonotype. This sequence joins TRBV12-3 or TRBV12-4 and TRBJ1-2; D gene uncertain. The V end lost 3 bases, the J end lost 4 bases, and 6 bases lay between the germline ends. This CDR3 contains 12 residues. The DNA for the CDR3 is TGTGCCAGCAGTTTTGGCACCTATGGCTACACCTTC. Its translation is CASSFGTYGYTF.

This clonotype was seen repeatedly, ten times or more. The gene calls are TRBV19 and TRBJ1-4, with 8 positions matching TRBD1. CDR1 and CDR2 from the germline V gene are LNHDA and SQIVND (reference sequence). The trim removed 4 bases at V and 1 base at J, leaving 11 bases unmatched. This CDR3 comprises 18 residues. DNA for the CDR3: TGTGCCAGTAGTACCTACACAGGGGGAGTTGGAACTAATGAAAAACTGTTTTTT. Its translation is CASSTYTGGVGTNEKLFF.

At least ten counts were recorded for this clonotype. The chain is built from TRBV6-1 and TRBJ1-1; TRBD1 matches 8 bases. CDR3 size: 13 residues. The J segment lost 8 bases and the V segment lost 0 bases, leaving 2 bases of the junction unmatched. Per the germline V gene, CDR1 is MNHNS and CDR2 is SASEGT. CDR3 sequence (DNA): TGTGCCAGCAGTGAAGCGCGGGACAGGGAAGCTTTCTTT. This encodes CASSEARDREAFF.

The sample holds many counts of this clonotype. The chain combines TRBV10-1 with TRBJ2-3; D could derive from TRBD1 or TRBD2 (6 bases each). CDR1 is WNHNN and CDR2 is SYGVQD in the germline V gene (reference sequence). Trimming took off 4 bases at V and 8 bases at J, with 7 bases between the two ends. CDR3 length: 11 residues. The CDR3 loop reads CASSGGATQYF. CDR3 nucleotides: TGCGCCAGCAGTGGGGGGGCTACGCAGTATTTT.

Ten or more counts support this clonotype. This CDR3 is CASSIMGQGDGYTF. The CDR3 DNA follows: TGTGCCAGCAGCATTATGGGACAGGGAGACGGCTACACCTTC. This chain links TRBV7-2 with TRBJ1-2, with TRBD1 matching over 9 bases. The germline CDR1 and CDR2 sequences are SGHTA and FQGNSA. V gave up 5 bases and J gave up 8 bases; unmatched junction bases: 9. The CDR3 totals 14 residues.

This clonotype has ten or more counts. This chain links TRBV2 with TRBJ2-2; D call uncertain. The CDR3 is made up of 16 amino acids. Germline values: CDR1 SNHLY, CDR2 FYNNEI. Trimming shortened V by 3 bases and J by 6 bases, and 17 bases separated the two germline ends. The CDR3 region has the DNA TGTGCCAGCAGTGATAAACTGCCGGGTACCGCCGGGGAGCTGTTTTTT. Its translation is CASSDKLPGTAGELFF.

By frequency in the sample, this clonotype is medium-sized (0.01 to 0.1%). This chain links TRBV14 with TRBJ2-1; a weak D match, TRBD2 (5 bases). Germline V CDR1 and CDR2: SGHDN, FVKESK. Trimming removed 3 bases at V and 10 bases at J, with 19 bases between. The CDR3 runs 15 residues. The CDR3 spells CASSQSRLALGEQFF. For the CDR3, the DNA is TGTGCCAGCAGCCAGTCGCGGCTAGCTCTTGGCGAGCAGTTCTTC.

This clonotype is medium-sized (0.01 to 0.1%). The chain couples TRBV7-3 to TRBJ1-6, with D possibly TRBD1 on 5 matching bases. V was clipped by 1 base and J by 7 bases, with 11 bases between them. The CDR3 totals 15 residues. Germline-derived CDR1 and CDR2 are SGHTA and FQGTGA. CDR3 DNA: TGTGCCAGCAGCTTAAATCCCGCAGGGAATTCACCCCTCCACTTT. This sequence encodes CASSLNPAGNSPLHF. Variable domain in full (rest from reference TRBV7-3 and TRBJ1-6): GAGVSQTPSNKVTEKGKYVELRCDPISGHTALYWYRQSLGQGPEFLIYFQGTGAADDSGLPNDRFFAVRPEGSVSTLKIQRTERGDSAVYLCASSLNPAGNSPLHFGNGTRLTVT.

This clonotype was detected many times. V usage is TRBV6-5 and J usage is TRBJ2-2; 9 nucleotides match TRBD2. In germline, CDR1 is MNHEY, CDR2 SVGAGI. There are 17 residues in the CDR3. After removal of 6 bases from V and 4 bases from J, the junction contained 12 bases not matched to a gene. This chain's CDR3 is CASSPQSGGFPTGELFF. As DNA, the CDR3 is TGTGCCAGCAGCCCACAAAGCGGGGGGTTTCCCACCGGGGAGCTGTTTTTT.

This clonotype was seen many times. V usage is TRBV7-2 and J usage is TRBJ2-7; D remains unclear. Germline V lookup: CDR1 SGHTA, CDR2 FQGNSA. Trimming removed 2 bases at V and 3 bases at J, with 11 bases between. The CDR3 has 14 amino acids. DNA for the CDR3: TGTGCCAGCAGCTTATCCTCAGGAAACTACGAGCAGTACTTC. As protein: CASSLSSGNYEQYF.

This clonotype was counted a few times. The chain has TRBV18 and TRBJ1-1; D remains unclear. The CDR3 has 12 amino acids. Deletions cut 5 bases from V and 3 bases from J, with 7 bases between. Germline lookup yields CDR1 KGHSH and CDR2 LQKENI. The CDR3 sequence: CASSGRDTEAFF. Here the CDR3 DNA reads TGTGCCAGCTCAGGCCGGGACACTGAAGCTTTCTTT.